This T cell receptor beta chain comes out of a study of cytomegalovirus exposure and HLA in healthy donors. The CDR3 runs to 15 residues. V lost 8 bases and J lost 4; bases outside the gene matches: 5. CDR1 is ENHRY and CDR2 is SYGVKD in the germline V gene. Remarks on this clone: As yet, its antigen is unknown.

Study-wide results and limits: According to reports, the classifier identified cytomegalovirus status with high specificity and sensitivity. Subsequent analysis of the 120 or so validation repertoires found a tendency for first-cohort TCR clusters to co-occur.

TCRdb's table, derived via immunoSEQ multiplex PCR, lists solely in-frame clones and lacks some. Of about 120,000 clones listed, 80% to 90% are singletons. The clonotype originates from a man between 18 and 29 years old in good health and CMV-seropositive. V gene TRBV10-3 combines with J gene TRBJ2-1, with 13 nucleotides matching TRBD2. Source material: PBMCs. CDR3 in DNA: TGTGCCATCGGGGGGACTAGCGGGGAGTACAATGAGCAGTTCTTC. It yields the protein CAIGGTSGEYNEQFF.